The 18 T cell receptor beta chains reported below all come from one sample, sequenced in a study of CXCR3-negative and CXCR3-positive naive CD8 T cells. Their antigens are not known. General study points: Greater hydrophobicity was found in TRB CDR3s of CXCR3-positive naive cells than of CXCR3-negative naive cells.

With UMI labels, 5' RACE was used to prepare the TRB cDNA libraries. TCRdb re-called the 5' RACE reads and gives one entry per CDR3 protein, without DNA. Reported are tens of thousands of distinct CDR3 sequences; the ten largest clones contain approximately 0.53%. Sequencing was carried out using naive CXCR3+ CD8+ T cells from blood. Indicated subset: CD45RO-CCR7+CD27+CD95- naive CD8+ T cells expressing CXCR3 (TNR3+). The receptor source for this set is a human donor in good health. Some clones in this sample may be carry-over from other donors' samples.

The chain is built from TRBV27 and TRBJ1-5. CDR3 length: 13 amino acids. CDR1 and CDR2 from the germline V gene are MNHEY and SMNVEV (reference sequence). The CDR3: CASSLGGHQPQHF.

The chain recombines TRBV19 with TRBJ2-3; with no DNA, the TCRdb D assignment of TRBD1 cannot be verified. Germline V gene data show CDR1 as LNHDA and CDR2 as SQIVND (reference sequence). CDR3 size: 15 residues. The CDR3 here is CASSTGQGAPDTQYF.

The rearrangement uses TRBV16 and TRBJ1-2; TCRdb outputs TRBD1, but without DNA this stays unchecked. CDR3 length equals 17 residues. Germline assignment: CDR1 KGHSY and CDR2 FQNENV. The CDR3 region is CASSQPGTGELGYGYTF. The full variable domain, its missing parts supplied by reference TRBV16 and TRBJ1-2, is GEEVAQTPKHLVRGEGQKAKLYCAPIKGHSYVFWYQQVLKNEFKFLISFQNENVFDETGMPKERFSAKCLPNSPCSLEIQATKLEDSAVYFCASSQPGTGELGYGYTFGSGTRLTVV.

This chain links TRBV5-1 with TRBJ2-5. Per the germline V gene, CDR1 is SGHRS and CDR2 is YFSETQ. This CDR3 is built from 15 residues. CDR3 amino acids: CASSFLENYQETQYF. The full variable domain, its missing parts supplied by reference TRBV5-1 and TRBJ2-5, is KAGVTQTPRYLIKTRGQQVTLSCSPISGHRSVSWYQQTPGQGLQFLFEYFSETQRNKGNFPGRFSGRQFSNSRSEMNVSTLELGDSALYLCASSFLENYQETQYFGPGTRLLVL.

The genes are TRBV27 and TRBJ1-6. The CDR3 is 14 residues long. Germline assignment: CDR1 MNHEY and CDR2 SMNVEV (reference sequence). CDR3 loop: CATNSGYMNSPLHF.

CDR3 protein: CASSLGAQSTHEQYF. The rearrangement joins TRBV11-3 to TRBJ2-7. CDR1 is SGHNT and CDR2 is YENEEA in the germline V gene. The CDR3 consists of 15 residues.

The CDR3 region is CASRPGQVVPLHF. V and J are TRBV27 and TRBJ1-6; the TCRdb D gene call, TRBD1, has no DNA to confirm it. The CDR3 is made up of 13 amino acids. Germline CDR1 is MNHEY and CDR2 is SMNVEV (reference sequence).

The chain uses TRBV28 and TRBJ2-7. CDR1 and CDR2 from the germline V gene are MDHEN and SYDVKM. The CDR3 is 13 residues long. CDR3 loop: CASSFGRHYEQYF.

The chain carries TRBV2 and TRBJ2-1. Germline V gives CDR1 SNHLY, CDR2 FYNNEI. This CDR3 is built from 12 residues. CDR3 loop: CASSDTNNEQFF.

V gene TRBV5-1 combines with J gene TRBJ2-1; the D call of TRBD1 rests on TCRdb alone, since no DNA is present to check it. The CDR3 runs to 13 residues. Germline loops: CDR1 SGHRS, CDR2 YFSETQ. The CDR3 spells CASSFGQTNEQFF.

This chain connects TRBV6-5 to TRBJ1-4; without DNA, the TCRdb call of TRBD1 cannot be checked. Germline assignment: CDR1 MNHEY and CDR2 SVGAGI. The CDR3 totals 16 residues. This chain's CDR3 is CASSTYNRGTNEKLFF.

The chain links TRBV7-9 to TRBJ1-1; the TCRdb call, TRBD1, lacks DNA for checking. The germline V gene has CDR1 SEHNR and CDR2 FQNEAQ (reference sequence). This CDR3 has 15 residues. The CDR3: CASSPGQGMNTEAFF.

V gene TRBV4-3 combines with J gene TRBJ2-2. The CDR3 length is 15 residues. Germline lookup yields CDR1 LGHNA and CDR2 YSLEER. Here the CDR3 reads CASSQDKWGDGELFF.

This CDR3 is CATAELASAPYEQYF. The chain has TRBV15 and TRBJ2-7; with no DNA, the TCRdb D assignment of TRBD2 cannot be verified. The CDR3 length is 15 residues. From germline, CDR1 is LNHNV and CDR2 YYDKDF (reference sequence).

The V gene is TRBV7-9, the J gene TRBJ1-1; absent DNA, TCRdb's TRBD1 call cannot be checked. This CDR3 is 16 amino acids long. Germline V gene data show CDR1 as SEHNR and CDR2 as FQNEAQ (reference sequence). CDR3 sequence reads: CASSGRLGVVNTEAFF.

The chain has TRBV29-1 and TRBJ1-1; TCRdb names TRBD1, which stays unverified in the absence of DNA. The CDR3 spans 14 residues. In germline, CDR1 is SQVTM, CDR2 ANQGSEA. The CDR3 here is CSVVGTGQNTEAFF. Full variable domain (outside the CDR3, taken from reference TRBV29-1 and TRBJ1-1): SAVISQKPSRDICQRGTSLTIQCQVDSQVTMMFWYRQQPGQSLTLIATANQGSEATYESGFVIDKFPISRPNLTFSTLTVSNMSPEDSSIYLCSVVGTGQNTEAFFGQGTRLTVV.

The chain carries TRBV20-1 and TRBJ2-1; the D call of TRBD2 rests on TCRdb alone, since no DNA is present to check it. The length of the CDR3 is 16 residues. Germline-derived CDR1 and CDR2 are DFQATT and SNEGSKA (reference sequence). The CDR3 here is CSARDRFAGVYNEQFF.

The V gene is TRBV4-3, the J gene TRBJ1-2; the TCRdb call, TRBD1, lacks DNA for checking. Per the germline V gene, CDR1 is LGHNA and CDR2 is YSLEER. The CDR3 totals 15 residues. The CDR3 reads CASSQVGQGVYGYTF.